This T cell receptor (beta chain) appears in the sequencing data of a study of vaccination and CD4 T cells after COVID-19. Study in general: The convalescents included six males and four females, and among them two were Hispanic while seven were Caucasian.

An Oncomine TCR Beta short-read assay was used to sequence the DNA from cultured CD4+ T cells. TCRdb reprocessed the PCR reads via MiXCR and lists one record per CDR3 protein. The profile shows about 26,000 distinct CDR3 sequences, about 40% of them singletons. The germline CDR1 and CDR2 sequences are SGHRS and YFSETQ. The V gene lost 4 bases and the J gene lost 0 bases, with 17 bases spanning the gap. The CDR3 covers 18 residues. Treatment meaning: approximately 10-day PBMC culture with coronavirus spike peptide pools or control peptides (ViraFEST assay). On this clonotype itself: Its target is unknown.

The chain combines TRBV5-1 with TRBJ2-6, with a tentative D call TRBD2 (7 bases). Input material: CD4+ T cells from blood, cultured in vitro. This sequence was found in a human donor who had recovered from COVID-19. CDR3: CASSPEQGGLSGANVLTF. The CDR3 DNA is TGCGCCAGCAGCCCCGAACAGGGAGGGCTCTCTGGGGCCAACGTCCTGACTTTC.